This TCR beta chain was sequenced during a study of cytotoxic CD8 clonotypes in ibrutinib-treated CLL. Only in-frame clones appear in the TCRdb table, and some are missing; sequencing was by immunoSEQ multiplex PCR. The sample has tens of thousands of clones, about three quarters seen once; the top ten hold about two fifths. Turning to this clone: Its antigen remains unidentified.

General study points: Clonality was higher at baseline than in age-matched healthy donors and tracked circulating CD8+ T-cell counts. Public clonotypes occurred uncommonly; on treatment, they contracted or remained stable. Upon ibrutinib response clonality rose, and upon progression it fell back toward baseline.

This sequence originates from a human donor with chronic lymphocytic leukemia. The material sequenced was PBMCs, taken after 12 months of ibrutinib treatment.

As DNA, the CDR3 is TGTGCCAGCTCACCTCGGACAGCGGGGGGCTACGAGCAGTACTTC. This encodes CASSPRTAGGYEQYF. The chain links TRBV18 to TRBJ2-7; 9 nucleotides align to TRBD2. The V segment lost 3 bases and the J segment 3 bases; nucleotides outside the gene matches: 6. CDR1 is KGHSH and CDR2 is LQKENI in the germline V gene. The CDR3 runs 15 residues.